The present T cell receptor beta chain was sequenced within a study of blood T cell repertoires in COVID-19. Study-level information: PBMCs, B-cell-depleted T cells, or T cells provided the cDNA or gDNA that made up the material.

Per the original methods: It was from reference gene primer amplification that nucleated cell counts were estimated. Profiled with immunoSEQ multiplex PCR; TCRdb holds only in-frame clones, not every one. The V and J calls and clone size are taken from that table; D and trimming were inferred from the DNA. The data contain 380,000 or so clones, approximately 88% of them singletons. Germline V gives CDR1 GTSNPN, CDR2 SVGIG (reference sequence). V gave up 4 bases and J gave up 2 bases, with 5 bases separating them. The CDR3 loop spans 11 amino acids. This clone was detected only a few times. Participant reports of clinical history set cohort assignment.

The TCR comes from a woman in her 40s with acute COVID-19. The source material was PBMCs or T cells enriched from blood (not recorded which). The V gene is TRBV30, the J gene TRBJ2-5; D unresolved. The CDR3, as DNA: TGTGCCTGGAACAGTCAAGAGACCCAGTACTTC. Its translation: CAWNSQETQYF. Looking up the rest from reference TRBV30 and TRBJ2-5 gives the full variable domain: SQTIHQWPATLVQPVGSPLSLECTVEGTSNPNLYWYRQAAGRGLQLLFYSVGIGQISSEVPQNLSASRPQDRQFILSSKKLLLSDSGFYLCAWNSQETQYFGPGTRLLVL.